Below, 14 T cell receptor beta chains from the same sample are listed, as sequenced in a study of T cells expressing NK-cell markers. Reprocessing the 5' RACE reads, TCRdb reports a single entry for every CDR3 protein and omits DNA. With around 470,000 distinct CDR3 sequences in the sample, the ten largest clones hold 1.4%. Specimen: blood T cells: a sorted CD56 or NKG2C T cell subset, CD4+ or CD8+ T cells, or bulk PBMC T cells (not recorded which). Every receptor here comes from a woman aged 50 to 60 in good health.

This chain connects TRBV5-1 to TRBJ2-7; TCRdb reports TRBD2, a call that lacks DNA to check it against. From germline, CDR1 is SGHRS and CDR2 YFSETQ. This CDR3 spans 15 amino acids. This chain's CDR3 is CASSSSSGSRFQQYF.

V gene TRBV2 combines with J gene TRBJ2-1; no DNA is available, so the TRBD1 call from TCRdb remains unchecked. The CDR3 extends over 14 amino acids. Per the germline V gene, CDR1 is SNHLY and CDR2 is FYNNEI. CDR3 protein: CASNRGGTYNEQFF.

The chain combines TRBV7-2 with TRBJ1-1; the D call of TRBD1 rests on TCRdb alone, since no DNA is present to check it. The CDR3 sequence is 15 residues long. The germline V gene has CDR1 SGHTA and CDR2 FQGNSA. The CDR3 protein is CASSPDSSGVTEAFF.

The rearrangement uses TRBV4-2 and TRBJ2-2; TCRdb lists TRBD2, though no DNA is available to test this call. CDR3 length: 21 amino acids. Germline values: CDR1 LGHNA, CDR2 YNFKEQ. The CDR3 sequence: CASSPPPGVAGGPMFGGELFF.

This chain connects TRBV5-1 to TRBJ2-2; the TCRdb call, TRBD1, lacks DNA for checking. The CDR3 runs to 15 residues. The germline V gene has CDR1 SGHRS and CDR2 YFSETQ. CDR3 amino acids: CASSYTTGEFGELFF.

V and J are TRBV12-3 or TRBV12-4 and TRBJ1-4; TCRdb proposes TRBD1, but this gene call is untestable without DNA. The CDR3 contains 15 residues. The CDR3 is CASSLSGGSNEKLFF.

The V gene is TRBV9, the J gene TRBJ2-5; TCRdb's D call of TRBD2 is untestable without DNA. CDR3 size: 15 residues. Germline values: CDR1 SGDLS, CDR2 YYNGEE. CDR3 sequence: CASSVLPGLEETQYF.

CDR3 protein: CASSLSPSGPVGELFF. The chain combines TRBV5-1 with TRBJ2-2; TCRdb outputs TRBD2, but without DNA this stays unchecked. The CDR3 extends over 16 amino acids. Germline CDR1 reads SGHRS; CDR2 reads YFSETQ.

The rearrangement uses TRBV5-1 and TRBJ2-7; absent DNA, TCRdb's TRBD2 call cannot be checked. Looked up from germline, CDR1 is SGHRS and CDR2 is YFSETQ. The CDR3 loop spans 14 amino acids. CDR3 loop: CASTPTGTSYEQYF.

V gene TRBV3-1 combines with J gene TRBJ1-2. The CDR3 runs 12 residues. Looked up from germline, CDR1 is LGHDT and CDR2 is YNNKEL (reference sequence). The CDR3: CASSQVVEGYTF.

The chain recombines TRBV10-3 with TRBJ2-1; TCRdb names TRBD2, which stays unverified in the absence of DNA. The CDR3 has 15 amino acids. Germline-derived CDR1 and CDR2 are ENHRY and SYGVKD. The CDR3 is CATESRTSGRNEQFF.

The chain employs TRBV5-1 and TRBJ1-4. The germline CDR1 and CDR2 sequences are SGHRS and YFSETQ. The CDR3 extends over 15 amino acids. CDR3: CASSSQSATNEKLFF.

The V and J genes are TRBV7-9 and TRBJ2-3; no DNA is available, so the TRBD2 call from TCRdb remains unchecked. The V gene's germline CDR1 is SEHNR and CDR2 FQNEAQ (reference sequence). The CDR3 totals 15 residues. This CDR3 is CASSPQLGITDTQYF. Combining the CDR3 with reference TRBV7-9 and TRBJ2-3 gives the whole variable domain DTGVSQNPRHKITKRGQNVTFRCDPISEHNRLYWYRQTLGQGPEFLTYFQNEAQLEKSRLLSDRFSAERPKGSFSTLEIQRTEQGDSAMYLCASSPQLGITDTQYFGPGTRLTVL.

This chain links TRBV6-5 with TRBJ1-1; the D call from TCRdb, TRBD1, cannot be confirmed without DNA. The CDR3 loop spans 14 amino acids. Looked up from germline, CDR1 is MNHEY and CDR2 is SVGAGI. The CDR3 here is CASSGSGTAIEAFF.